This TCR beta chain was captured by sequencing in a study of OX40 agonist ivuxolimab in advanced cancers. This CDR3 has 14 residues. V was trimmed by 0 bases and J by 7 bases, leaving 10 bases between them. Germline values: CDR1 PRHDT, CDR2 FYEKMQ (reference sequence). Sequencing was performed with immunoSEQ multiplex PCR; in TCRdb, only in-frame clones are kept and a portion is missing. The sample lists 13,000 or so clones; around two thirds were seen once. The receptor comes from an adult with an advanced solid tumor such as melanoma, head and neck, liver or kidney cancer. This chain connects TRBV13 to TRBJ1-3; the D is unclear. This material consisted of CD4+ or CD8+ T cells sorted from blood, taken in a trial of the OX40 agonist ivuxolimab. The CDR3 protein is CASSLGRGWNTIYF. The DNA for the CDR3 is TGTGCCAGCAGCTTAGGCCGAGGGTGGAACACCATATATTTT.